This TCR beta chain was retrieved from a study of blood T cell repertoires in COVID-19. Background on the study: T cells, B-cell-depleted T cells, or PBMCs supplied cDNA or gDNA.

Germline V gene lookup returns CDR1 MGHRA and CDR2 YSYEKL. The CDR3 consists of 17 residues. The germline V and J ends were trimmed by 0 bases and 0 bases, with 12 bases remaining between them. All enrollees were about 18 to 89 years old and from some 24 US areas. Allocation to cohorts depended on clinical history reported by the participants. Sequencing used immunoSEQ multiplex PCR; TCRdb keeps in-frame clones, though not all of them. The table shows around 140,000 clones, with roughly four fifths occurring only once. This clonotype was sampled from a woman between 45 and 60 years old with acute COVID-19. The sequenced material came from PBMCs or T cells enriched from blood (not recorded which). V gene TRBV4-1 combines with J gene TRBJ1-5; D is undetermined. CDR3 DNA: TGCGCCAGCAGCCAAGACTACAGCCCCACTAGCAATCAGCCCCAGCATTTT. Translating gives CASSQDYSPTSNQPQHF.